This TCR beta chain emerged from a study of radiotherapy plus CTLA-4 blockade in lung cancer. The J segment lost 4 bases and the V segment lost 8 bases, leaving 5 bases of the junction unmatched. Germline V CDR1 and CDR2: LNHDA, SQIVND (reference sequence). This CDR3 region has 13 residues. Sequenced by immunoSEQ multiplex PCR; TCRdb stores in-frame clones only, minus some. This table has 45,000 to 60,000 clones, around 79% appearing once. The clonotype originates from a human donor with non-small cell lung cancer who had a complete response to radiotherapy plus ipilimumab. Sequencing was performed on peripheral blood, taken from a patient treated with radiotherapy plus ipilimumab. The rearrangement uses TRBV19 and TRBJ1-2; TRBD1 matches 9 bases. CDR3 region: CASARDRAYGYTF. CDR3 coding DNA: TGTGCCAGTGCCCGGGACAGGGCCTATGGCTACACCTTC.